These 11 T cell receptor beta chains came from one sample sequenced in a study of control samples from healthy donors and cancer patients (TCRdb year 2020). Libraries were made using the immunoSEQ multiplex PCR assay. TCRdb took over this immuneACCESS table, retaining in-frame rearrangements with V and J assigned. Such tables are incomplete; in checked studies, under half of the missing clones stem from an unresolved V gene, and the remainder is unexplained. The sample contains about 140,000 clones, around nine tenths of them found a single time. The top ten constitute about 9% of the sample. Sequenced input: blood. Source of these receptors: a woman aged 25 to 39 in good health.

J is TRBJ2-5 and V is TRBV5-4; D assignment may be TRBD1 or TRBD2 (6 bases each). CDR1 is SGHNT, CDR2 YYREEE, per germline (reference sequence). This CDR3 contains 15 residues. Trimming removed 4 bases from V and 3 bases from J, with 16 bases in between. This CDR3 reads CASSLPLGGKETQYF. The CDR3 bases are TGTGCCAGCAGCCTACCCTTAGGGGGGAAAGAGACCCAGTACTTC.

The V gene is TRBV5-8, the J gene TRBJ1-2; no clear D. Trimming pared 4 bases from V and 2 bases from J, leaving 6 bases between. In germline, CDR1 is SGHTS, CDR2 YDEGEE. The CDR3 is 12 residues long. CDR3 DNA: TGTGCCAGCAGCCGGGTCAACTATGGCTACACCTTC. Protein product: CASSRVNYGYTF. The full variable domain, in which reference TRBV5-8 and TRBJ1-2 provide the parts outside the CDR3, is EAGVTQSPTHLIKTRGQQATLRCSPISGHTSVYWYQQALGLGLQFLLWYDEGEERNRGNFPPRFSGRQFPNYSSELNVNALELEDSALYLCASSRVNYGYTFGSGTRLTVV.

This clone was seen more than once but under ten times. The CDR3 sequence is CASGLVLGQGYNEQFF. CDR3 nucleotides: TGTGCTAGTGGTTTGGTCTTGGGACAGGGATACAATGAGCAGTTCTTC. The rearrangement links TRBV12-5 to TRBJ2-1; 9 bases align to TRBD1. V lost 0 bases, J lost 4 bases, and 4 bases stayed unmatched. Looked up from germline, CDR1 is LGHNT and CDR2 is FRNRAP. This CDR3 has 16 residues.

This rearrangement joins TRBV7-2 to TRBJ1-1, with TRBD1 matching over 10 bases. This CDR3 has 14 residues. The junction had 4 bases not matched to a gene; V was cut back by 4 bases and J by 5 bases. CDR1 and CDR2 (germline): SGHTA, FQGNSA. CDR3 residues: CASSSTGGTTEAFF. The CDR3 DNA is TGTGCCAGCAGCTCGACAGGGGGCACGACTGAAGCTTTCTTT.

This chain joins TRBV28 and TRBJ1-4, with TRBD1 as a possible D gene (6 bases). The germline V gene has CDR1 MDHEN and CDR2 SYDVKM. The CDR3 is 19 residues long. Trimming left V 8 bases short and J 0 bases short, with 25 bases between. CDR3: CASFALHPERTATNEKLFF. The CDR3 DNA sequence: TGTGCCAGCTTCGCGCTACATCCGGAGCGGACAGCAACTAATGAAAAACTGTTTTTT.

CDR3: CASMFSSGNTIYF. The CDR3 coding sequence is TGTGCCAGCATGTTCAGCTCTGGAAACACCATATATTTT. The J gene is TRBJ1-3, the V gene TRBV6-5; unclear D gene. V shed 7 bases and J shed 0 bases, with 7 bases lying between them. The CDR3 consists of 13 residues. Germline V gene lookup returns CDR1 MNHEY and CDR2 SVGAGI.

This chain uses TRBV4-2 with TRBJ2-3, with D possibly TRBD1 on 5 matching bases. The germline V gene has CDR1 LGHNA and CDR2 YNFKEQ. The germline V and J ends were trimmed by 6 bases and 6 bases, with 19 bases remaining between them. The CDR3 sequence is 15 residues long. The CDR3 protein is CASSAGQGTSDTQYF. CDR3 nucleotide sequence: TGTGCCAGCAGTGCAGGACAAGGAACGTCCGATACGCAGTATTTT.

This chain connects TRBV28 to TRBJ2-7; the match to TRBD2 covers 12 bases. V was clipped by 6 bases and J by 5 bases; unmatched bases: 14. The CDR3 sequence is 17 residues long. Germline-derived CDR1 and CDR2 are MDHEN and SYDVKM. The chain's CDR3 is CASRETSGSPQVHEQYF. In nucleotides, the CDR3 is TGTGCCAGCAGGGAGACTAGCGGGAGCCCCCAAGTCCACGAGCAGTACTTC.

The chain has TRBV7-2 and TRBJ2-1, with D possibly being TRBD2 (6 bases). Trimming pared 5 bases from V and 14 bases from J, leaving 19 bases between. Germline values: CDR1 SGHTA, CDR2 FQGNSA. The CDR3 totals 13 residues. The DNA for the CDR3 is TGTGCCAGCAGCCTGAGCCTCGGGAGTTACGAGTTCTTC. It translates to CASSLSLGSYEFF.

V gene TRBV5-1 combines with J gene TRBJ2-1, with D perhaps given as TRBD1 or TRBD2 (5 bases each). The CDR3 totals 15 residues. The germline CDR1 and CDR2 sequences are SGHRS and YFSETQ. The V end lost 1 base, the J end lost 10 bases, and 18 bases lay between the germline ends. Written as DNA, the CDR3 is TGCGCCAGCAGCTTGCAACCCGGGACGGGCAAGGAGCAGTTCTTC. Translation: CASSLQPGTGKEQFF.

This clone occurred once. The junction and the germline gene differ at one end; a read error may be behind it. CDR3 nucleotide sequence: TGTGCCAGCAGCCAAGAGGGGGCGGGGGGCGCGAATAGATTT. Protein: CASSQEGAGGANRF. The chain combines TRBV3-1 (or the pseudogene TRBV3-2) with TRBJ2-3; 8 bases align to TRBD2. Germline V gene sequence: CDR1 LGHDT, CDR2 YNNKEL (reference sequence). The CDR3 sequence is 14 residues long.